A single sample is the source of the 29 T cell receptor beta chains below, sequenced in a study of T cell responses to AZD1222 COVID-19 vaccine (dated by TCRdb to about 2021). What this sample's time point label stands for: baseline before first vaccination. Explained via the paper, the treatment or condition label denotes: meningococcal conjugate vaccine given as trial control. Preparation of the library involved the immunoSEQ multiplex PCR assay. As stored in TCRdb, this immuneACCESS dataset retains in-frame rearrangements with V and J assigned. A fraction of the clones does not appear; measured against another copy, unresolved V genes explain less than half of the discrepancy, and the remainder lacks a known reason. Here the sample has some 130,000 clones; 88% occur a single time. Of the sample, roughly a sixth is held by the ten largest clones. Specimen: peripheral blood, collected on day 0 of MenACWY control vaccination. The source is an adult in good health.

The V call is TRBV9, the J call TRBJ1-6; D gene uncertain. The CDR3 loop spans 14 amino acids. Germline V CDR1 and CDR2: SGDLS, YYNGEE. The V and J ends lost 2 bases and 7 bases respectively, with 10 bases between them. The CDR3 nucleotides are TGTGCCAGCAGCGTTACGGCTGAAAATTCACCCCTCCACTTT. It codes for CASSVTAENSPLHF.

This chain joins TRBV10-2 and TRBJ2-3; D is possibly TRBD2 (5 bases). Germline loops: CDR1 WSHSY, CDR2 SAAADI. The CDR3 consists of 14 residues. V was pared by 6 bases and J by 3 bases, with 13 bases between. This CDR3 is CASRDWLETDTQYF. Here the CDR3 DNA reads TGCGCCAGCAGGGACTGGCTAGAGACAGATACGCAGTATTTT.

In its sample, this clone was seen a few times. At one of its ends the junction is not consistent with the germline gene, which may arise from a read error. The V call is TRBV7-7, the J call TRBJ1-1; TRBD1 might be the D (5 bases). CDR3 size: 13 residues. Germline assignment: CDR1 SSHAT and CDR2 FNYEAQ (reference sequence). Here the CDR3 DNA reads TGTGCTAGCAGCCTGACAGAGAACACTGAAGCTTTCTTT. This codes for CASSLTENTEAFF.

The rearrangement joins TRBV11-1 to TRBJ2-2; D possibly corresponds to TRBD1 (5 bases). CDR1 is SGHAT, CDR2 FQDESV, per germline (reference sequence). This CDR3 is built from 16 residues. Deletions cut 3 bases from V and 3 bases from J, with 14 bases between. CDR3 coding DNA: TGTGCCAGCAGCTTCATTAGGGGTTCTTACACCGGGGAGCTGTTTTTT. This gives the protein CASSFIRGSYTGELFF.

This CDR3 is CAIGTGIYEQYF. The CDR3 DNA is TGTGCCATAGGGACAGGGATCTACGAGCAGTACTTC. V gene TRBV2 combines with J gene TRBJ2-7, with 9 bases lining up with TRBD1. The ends lost 10 bases at V and 3 bases at J; junction bases unmatched: 4. The CDR3 extends over 12 amino acids. Germline assignment: CDR1 SNHLY and CDR2 FYNNEI.

The gene calls are TRBV27 and TRBJ1-2; TRBD1 matches 7 bases. The CDR3 covers 13 residues. The V gene end was trimmed by 4 bases and the J gene end by 5 bases; junction bases not matched to a gene: 4. Germline CDR1 and CDR2: MNHEY and SMNVEV (reference sequence). The CDR3 bases are TGTGCCAGCAGTTGGGAGGGGGCATATGGCTACACCTTC. It yields the protein CASSWEGAYGYTF.

The V and J genes are TRBV20-1 and TRBJ1-5; D perhaps matches TRBD1 (5 bases). Germline V gene data show CDR1 as DFQATT and CDR2 as SNEGSKA (reference sequence). The V gene lost 3 bases and the J gene lost 6 bases, with 9 bases spanning the gap. The CDR3 consists of 12 residues. CDR3 loop: CSASGGTQPQHF. CDR3 DNA sequence: TGCAGTGCTAGTGGGGGAACTCAGCCCCAGCATTTT.

In its sample, this clone was seen once. The chain couples TRBV27 to TRBJ2-2; D is possibly TRBD2 (6 bases). The V and J ends lost 4 bases and 5 bases respectively, with 14 bases between them. CDR1 is MNHEY, CDR2 SMNVEV, per germline (reference sequence). This CDR3 has 15 residues. As DNA, the CDR3 is TGTGCCAGCAGTTCCCTCACGGGAGTTACCGGGGAGCTGTTTTTT. It translates to CASSSLTGVTGELFF.

The chain couples TRBV9 to TRBJ2-1, with a possible D match to TRBD1 (7 bases). The germline gives CDR1 SGDLS, CDR2 YYNGEE. This CDR3 spans 15 amino acids. V was cut by 3 bases and J by 1 base, with 11 bases left in between. CDR3 amino acids: CASSAGGRSYNEQFF. The CDR3 DNA reads TGTGCCAGCAGCGCAGGGGGGAGATCCTACAATGAGCAGTTCTTC.

The rearrangement uses TRBV11-2 and TRBJ2-3; D may correspond to TRBD1 or TRBD2 (6 bases each). V lost 4 bases, J lost 6 bases, and 17 bases lay in between. CDR1 is SGHAT and CDR2 is FQNNGV in the germline V gene. The CDR3 contains 15 residues. The CDR3 nucleotides read TGTGCCAGCAGCTCCTATCGGGGGCCCGCGGATACGCAGTATTTT. Its protein product is CASSSYRGPADTQYF. Drawing the rest from reference TRBV11-2 and TRBJ2-3, the complete variable domain is EAGVAQSPRYKIIEKRQSVAFWCNPISGHATLYWYQQILGQGPKLLIQFQNNGVVDDSQLPKDRFSAERLKGVDSTLKIQPAKLEDSAVYLCASSSYRGPADTQYFGPGTRLTVL.

This rearrangement joins TRBV7-8 to TRBJ2-3; TRBD2 is a possible D gene (5 bases). Germline V lookup: CDR1 SGHVS, CDR2 FQNEAQ. There are 16 residues in the CDR3. Deletions cut 5 bases from V and 2 bases from J, with 17 bases between. CDR3 in amino acids: CASSRGPGSYTDTQYF. The DNA for the CDR3 is TGTGCCAGCAGCCGCGGTCCGGGATCCTACACAGATACGCAGTATTTT. The variable domain in full, with the rest retrieved from reference TRBV7-8 and TRBJ2-3, is GAGVSQSPRYKVAKRGQDVALRCDPISGHVSLFWYQQALGQGPEFLTYFQNEAQLDKSGLPSDRFFAERPEGSVSTLKIQRTQQEDSAVYLCASSRGPGSYTDTQYFGPGTRLTVL.

This rearrangement joins TRBV24-1 to TRBJ2-5; D is unclear. The CDR3 covers 10 residues. V lost 12 bases and J lost 8, with 12 bases in between. Per the germline V gene, CDR1 is KGHDR and CDR2 is SFDVKD. CDR3 sequence: CAPDSSTQYF. In DNA form, the CDR3 reads TGTGCCCCCGACTCATCTACCCAGTACTTC.

The chain employs TRBV27 and TRBJ1-4; no firm D call. Looked up from germline, CDR1 is MNHEY and CDR2 is SMNVEV (reference sequence). CDR3 length: 17 residues. The V end was cut by 5 bases, the J end by 8 bases, with 24 bases between. The chain's CDR3 is CASSPHAVGNGREKLFF. In nucleotides, the CDR3 is TGTGCCAGCAGTCCCCACGCGGTCGGCAATGGAAGGGAAAAACTGTTTTTT.

V gene TRBV30 combines with J gene TRBJ2-5; 7 bases are shared with TRBD2. V lost 2 bases, J lost 4 bases, and 10 bases stayed unmatched. Germline loops: CDR1 GTSNPN, CDR2 SVGIG (reference sequence). CDR3 size: 15 residues. The CDR3 DNA sequence: TGTGCCTGGAGTCGCGGGAGTCTGCGCCTAGAGACCCAGTACTTC. Translation: CAWSRGSLRLETQYF.

This sequence joins TRBV4-1 and TRBJ1-5; 9 bases are a match to TRBD1. Per the germline V gene, CDR1 is MGHRA and CDR2 is YSYEKL. The CDR3 is 13 amino acids. V lost 3 bases, J lost 9 bases, and 3 bases stayed unmatched. Here the CDR3 DNA reads TGCGCCAGCAGCCAGGACAGGGGCGTGCCCCAGCATTTT. Translated: CASSQDRGVPQHF.

This chain uses TRBV19 with TRBJ1-1, with unresolved D. V was clipped by 2 bases and J by 1 base, with 5 bases between them. The CDR3 covers 13 residues. The germline V gene has CDR1 LNHDA and CDR2 SQIVND (reference sequence). The CDR3 protein is CASSINKNTEAFF. DNA for the CDR3: TGTGCCAGTAGTATAAACAAGAACACTGAAGCTTTCTTT.

The V call is TRBV11-2, the J call TRBJ2-1; 13 positions agree with TRBD2. CDR3 length: 19 amino acids. Per germline, CDR1 SGHAT and CDR2 FQNNGV. Unmatched junction bases numbered 10, after V lost 0 bases and J lost 5 bases. The CDR3 nucleotides are TGTGCCAGCAGCTTAGACCCCATAGGGACTAGCGGGAAAAACAATGAGCAGTTCTTC. It encodes CASSLDPIGTSGKNNEQFF.

The CDR3, as DNA: TGTGCCAGTAGTATAGGTCTAGCTCGTACGCAGTATTTT. The encoded protein is CASSIGLARTQYF. The gene calls are TRBV19 and TRBJ2-3, with D perhaps TRBD2 (5 bases). Germline CDR1 and CDR2: LNHDA and SQIVND (reference sequence). V was cut by 1 base and J by 8 bases, with 10 bases left in between. The CDR3 sequence is 13 residues long.

Here the CDR3 DNA reads TGTGCCAGCAAGCTAGGGGTTGAGCAGTACTTC. Its translation is CASKLGVEQYF. The genes are TRBV28 and TRBJ2-7; D is perhaps TRBD1 (5 bases). Trimming removed 7 bases at V and 7 bases at J, with 11 bases between. From germline, CDR1 is MDHEN and CDR2 SYDVKM. The CDR3 spans 11 residues.

The chain employs TRBV13 and TRBJ2-7; TRBD1 might be the D (6 bases). CDR3 length: 13 amino acids. Trimming removed 0 bases from V and 6 bases from J, with 9 bases in between. The germline gives CDR1 PRHDT, CDR2 FYEKMQ (reference sequence). CDR3 bases: TGTGCCAGCAGCTTAGGCCTAGGGGGCGAGCAGTACTTC. This gives the protein CASSLGLGGEQYF. Using reference TRBV13 and TRBJ2-7 for the parts outside the CDR3, the full variable domain is AAGVIQSPRHLIKEKRETATLKCYPIPRHDTVYWYQQGPGQDPQFLISFYEKMQSDKGSIPDRFSAQQFSDYHSELNMSSLELGDSALYFCASSLGLGGEQYFGPGTRLTVT.

This clone was seen more than once but under ten times. The gene calls are TRBV7-2 and TRBJ2-7, with D unresolved. The CDR3 contains 13 residues. Trimming removed 5 bases at V and 2 bases at J, with 10 bases between. CDR1 is SGHTA and CDR2 is FQGNSA in the germline V gene. CDR3 nucleotides: TGTGCCAGCAGCGCCACGGACGCCTACGAGCAGTACTTC. It is translated as CASSATDAYEQYF.

This chain connects TRBV6-5 to TRBJ2-7; the D gene is possibly TRBD1 (6 bases). Between the trimmed V and J ends, which lost 6 bases and 6 bases, there was a span of 18 bases. This CDR3 has 14 residues. The V gene's germline CDR1 is MNHEY and CDR2 SVGAGI. CDR3 residues: CASSIPGHPLEQYF. The CDR3 DNA reads as TGTGCCAGCAGCATACCGGGACACCCTCTCGAGCAGTACTTC.

CDR3 residues: CASSLADGGRTEAFF. The CDR3 region has the DNA TGTGCCAGCAGCTTAGCGGATGGAGGGAGGACTGAAGCTTTCTTT. The chain is built from TRBV7-2 and TRBJ1-1; D call uncertain. There are 15 residues in the CDR3. The V end lost 0 bases, the J end lost 5 bases, and 13 bases lay between the germline ends. The germline CDR1 and CDR2 sequences are SGHTA and FQGNSA.

This rearrangement joins TRBV3-1 (or the pseudogene TRBV3-2) to TRBJ2-1; D is possibly TRBD1 or TRBD2 (5 bases each). The V gene's germline CDR1 is LGHDT and CDR2 YNNKEL (reference sequence). Trimming took off 7 bases at V and 4 bases at J, with 14 bases between the two ends. The CDR3 is 14 residues long. The CDR3 is CASNNGDGYNEQFF. The CDR3 DNA is TGTGCCAGCAACAACGGGGACGGTTACAATGAGCAGTTCTTC.

This clone was recorded once. The chain couples TRBV28 to TRBJ2-7; unclear D gene. V was pared by 0 bases and J by 2 bases, with 11 bases between. CDR1 is MDHEN and CDR2 is SYDVKM in the germline V gene. The CDR3 loop spans 15 amino acids. The DNA of the CDR3 is TGTGCCAGCAGTTTATGGGCCACCGATGCCTACGAGCAGTACTTC. As protein: CASSLWATDAYEQYF.

This clone appeared once. This rearrangement joins TRBV5-1 to TRBJ2-7, with TRBD2 identical over 8 bases. Trimming at V came to 4 bases and at J to 7 bases, leaving 10 bases not matched to a gene. From germline, CDR1 is SGHRS and CDR2 YFSETQ. The CDR3 spans 14 residues. The CDR3: CASSPGGTSREQYF. The CDR3, as DNA: TGCGCCAGCAGCCCTGGCGGGACTAGTAGAGAGCAGTACTTC.

The chain recombines TRBV6-7 with TRBJ2-1, with 7 positions matching TRBD2. TRBV6-7 is an ORF; its function is uncertain. CDR3 length: 18 amino acids. After removal of 0 bases from V and 0 bases from J, the junction contained 8 bases not matched to a gene. The CDR3 loop is CASSYSEGERDSYNEQFF. Here the CDR3 DNA reads TGTGCCAGCAGTTACTCGGAGGGAGAGCGGGACTCCTACAATGAGCAGTTCTTC.

This clone was counted between two and nine times. This chain links TRBV29-1 with TRBJ2-1; TRBD2 might be the D (6 bases). Germline values: CDR1 SQVTM, CDR2 ANQGSEA. The CDR3 totals 14 residues. V shed 4 bases and J shed 0 bases, with 10 bases lying between them. The CDR3 region is CSVVGGISYNEQFF. In DNA form, the CDR3 reads TGCAGCGTTGTGGGCGGGATCTCCTACAATGAGCAGTTCTTC.

The J gene is TRBJ2-1, the V gene TRBV10-2; 11 bases are shared with TRBD2. The length of the CDR3 is 15 residues. Germline assignment: CDR1 WSHSY and CDR2 SAAADI. The V gene end was trimmed by 8 bases and the J gene end by 4 bases; junction bases not matched to a gene: 7. The DNA for the CDR3 is TGCGCCAGCCATGAAACTAGCGGGGGATACAATGAGCAGTTCTTC. Its protein is CASHETSGGYNEQFF.